The following is a T cell receptor beta chain sequence with its context. They ran version v3.0 of the immunoSEQ assay at survey level. This table comes from immunoSEQ multiplex PCR, and its TCRdb copy is limited to in-frame clones, with some not included. This sample has 25,000 to 35,000 clones, with approximately 85% found just once. The sample belongs to a study of long-term antiretroviral therapy in people with HIV. Trimming took 6 bases from V and 6 from J, leaving 11 bases between them. CDR3 length equals 13 residues. In germline, CDR1 is MNHEY, CDR2 SVGAGI. The receptor was isolated from a man aged 18 to 29 with HIV. The sequencing here drew on unsorted PBMCs, taken 0.8 years before starting antiretroviral therapy. This chain links TRBV6-5 with TRBJ2-2, with D uncertain. CDR3 sequence: CASRSRFSGELFF. The CDR3 DNA is TGTGCCAGCAGATCCAGGTTTTCCGGGGAGCTGTTTTTT.